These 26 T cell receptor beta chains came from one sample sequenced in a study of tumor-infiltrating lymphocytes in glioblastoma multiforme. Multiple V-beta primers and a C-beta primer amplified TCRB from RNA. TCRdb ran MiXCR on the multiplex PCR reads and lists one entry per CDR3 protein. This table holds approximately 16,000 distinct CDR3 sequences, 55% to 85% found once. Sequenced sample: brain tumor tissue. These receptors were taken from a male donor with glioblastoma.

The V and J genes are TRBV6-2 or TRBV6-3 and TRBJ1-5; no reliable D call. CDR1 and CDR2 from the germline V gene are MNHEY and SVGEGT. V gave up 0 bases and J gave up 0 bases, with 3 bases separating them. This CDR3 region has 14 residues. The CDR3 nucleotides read TGTGCCAGCAGTTACTCCATTAGCAATCAGCCCCAGCATTTT. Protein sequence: CASSYSISNQPQHF.

As DNA, the CDR3 is TGTGCCAGCAGTTTTGTGGTGGGGACTAGCGGTAAAAACATTCAGTACTTC. It specifies CASSFVVGTSGKNIQYF. The chain carries TRBV12-3 or TRBV12-4 and TRBJ2-4, with 11 bases identical to TRBD2. V shed 3 bases, J shed 4 bases, and the junction held 8 bases outside the gene matches. This CDR3 comprises 17 residues.

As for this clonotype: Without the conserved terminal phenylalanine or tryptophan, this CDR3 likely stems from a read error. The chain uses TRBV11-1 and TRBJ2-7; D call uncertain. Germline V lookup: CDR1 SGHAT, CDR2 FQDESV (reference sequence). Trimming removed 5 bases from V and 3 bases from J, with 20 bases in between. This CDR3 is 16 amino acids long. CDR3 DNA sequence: TGTGCCAGCAGCCCCTCTGCCCTATCTGCATACTACGAGCAGTACTTA. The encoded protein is CASSPSALSAYYEQYL.

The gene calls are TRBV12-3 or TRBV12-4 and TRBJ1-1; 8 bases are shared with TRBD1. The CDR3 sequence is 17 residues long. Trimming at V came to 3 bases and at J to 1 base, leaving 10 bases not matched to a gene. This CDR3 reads CASSLRSTGGRNTEAFF. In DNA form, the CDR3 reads TGTGCCAGCAGTTTGAGGAGCACAGGGGGGAGGAACACTGAAGCTTTCTTT.

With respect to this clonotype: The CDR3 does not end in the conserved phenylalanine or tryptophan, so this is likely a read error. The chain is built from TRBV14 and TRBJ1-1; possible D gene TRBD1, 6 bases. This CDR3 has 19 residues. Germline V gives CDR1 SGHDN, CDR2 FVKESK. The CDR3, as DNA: TGTGCCGGCAGCCTAGATTCTTTTAGGGGGATCTTCATGAGCACTGAAGCTTTCCTT. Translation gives CAGSLDSFRGIFMSTEAFL.

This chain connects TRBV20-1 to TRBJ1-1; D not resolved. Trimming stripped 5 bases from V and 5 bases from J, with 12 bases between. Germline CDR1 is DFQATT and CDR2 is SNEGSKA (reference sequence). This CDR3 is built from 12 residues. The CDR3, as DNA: TGCAGTGCTTCTAGGTTGCAGACTGAAGCTTTCTTT. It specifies CSASRLQTEAFF.

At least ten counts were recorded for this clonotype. CDR3 DNA: TGTGCCAGCAGTTTCCGCAGCCCTAATGAAAAACTGTTTTTT. This codes for CASSFRSPNEKLFF. The V gene is TRBV28, the J gene TRBJ1-4; D gene unclear. Germline CDR1 MDHEN, CDR2 SYDVKM. This CDR3 has 14 residues. Trimming removed 3 bases from V and 3 bases from J, with 8 bases in between.

The DNA of the CDR3 is TGTGCCGGCAATGAAGGGGGAATCAGCCTATATTACGAGCAGTACTTC. It specifies CAGNEGGISLYYEQYF. The gene calls are TRBV6-1 and TRBJ2-7, with D maybe TRBD1 (6 bases). The CDR3 has 16 amino acids. Germline V lookup: CDR1 MNHNS, CDR2 SASEGT. V shed 11 bases and J shed 4 bases, with 27 bases lying between them.

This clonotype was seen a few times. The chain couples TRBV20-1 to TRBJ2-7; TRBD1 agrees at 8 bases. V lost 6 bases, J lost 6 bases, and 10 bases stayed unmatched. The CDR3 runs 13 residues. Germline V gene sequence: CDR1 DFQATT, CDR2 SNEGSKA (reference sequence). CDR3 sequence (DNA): TGCAGTGCACCCACCGACAGGGGAGCCGAGCAGTACTTC. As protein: CSAPTDRGAEQYF.

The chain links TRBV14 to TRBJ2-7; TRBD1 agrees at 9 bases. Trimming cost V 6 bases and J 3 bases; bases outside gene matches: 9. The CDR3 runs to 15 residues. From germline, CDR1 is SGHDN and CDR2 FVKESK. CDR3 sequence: CASSPTDRGGYEQYF. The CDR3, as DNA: TGTGCCAGCAGTCCCACGGACAGGGGAGGCTACGAGCAGTACTTC.

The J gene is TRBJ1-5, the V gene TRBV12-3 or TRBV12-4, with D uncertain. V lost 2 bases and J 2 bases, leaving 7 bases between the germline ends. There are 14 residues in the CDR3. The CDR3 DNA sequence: TGTGCCAGCAGTTTACTTGGGGGCAATCAGCCCCAGCATTTT. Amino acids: CASSLLGGNQPQHF.

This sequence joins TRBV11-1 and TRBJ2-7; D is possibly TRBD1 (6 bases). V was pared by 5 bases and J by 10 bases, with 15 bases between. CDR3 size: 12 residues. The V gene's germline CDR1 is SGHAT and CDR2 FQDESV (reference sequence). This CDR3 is CASSGQGRKQYF. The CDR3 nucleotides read TGTGCCAGCAGCGGTCAGGGGCGCAAACAGTACTTC.

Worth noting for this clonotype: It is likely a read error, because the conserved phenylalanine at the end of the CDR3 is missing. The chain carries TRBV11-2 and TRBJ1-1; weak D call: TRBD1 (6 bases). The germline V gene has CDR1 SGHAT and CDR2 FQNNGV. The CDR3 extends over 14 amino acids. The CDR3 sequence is CTSSLGLRDNEAFL. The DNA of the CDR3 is TGTACCAGCAGCTTAGGCTTGAGGGACAATGAAGCTTTCCTT.

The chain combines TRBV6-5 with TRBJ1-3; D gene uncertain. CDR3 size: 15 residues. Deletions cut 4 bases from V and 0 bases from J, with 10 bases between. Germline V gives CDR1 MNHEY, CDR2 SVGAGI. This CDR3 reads CASSLDGYSGNTIYF. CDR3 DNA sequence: TGTGCCAGCAGTTTAGACGGCTACTCTGGAAACACCATATATTTT.

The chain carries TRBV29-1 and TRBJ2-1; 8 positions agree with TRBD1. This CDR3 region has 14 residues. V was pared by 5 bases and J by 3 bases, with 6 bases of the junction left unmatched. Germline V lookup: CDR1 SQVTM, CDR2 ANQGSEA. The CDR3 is CSVNGQGIYNEQFF. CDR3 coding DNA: TGCAGCGTTAACGGACAGGGAATCTACAATGAGCAGTTCTTC.

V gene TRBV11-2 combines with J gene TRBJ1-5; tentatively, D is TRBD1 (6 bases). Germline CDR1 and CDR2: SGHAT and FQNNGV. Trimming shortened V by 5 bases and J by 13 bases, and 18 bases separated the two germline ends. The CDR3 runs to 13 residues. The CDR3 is CASSTLVDSRQHF. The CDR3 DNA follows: TGTGCCAGCAGCACGCTGGTGGACAGTAGGCAGCATTTT.

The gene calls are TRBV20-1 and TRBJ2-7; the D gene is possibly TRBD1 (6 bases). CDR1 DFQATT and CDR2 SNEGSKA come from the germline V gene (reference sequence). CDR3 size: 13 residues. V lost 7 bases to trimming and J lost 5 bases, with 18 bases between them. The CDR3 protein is CSVKWERDNEQYF. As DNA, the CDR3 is TGCAGTGTTAAATGGGAGAGGGACAACGAGCAGTACTTC.

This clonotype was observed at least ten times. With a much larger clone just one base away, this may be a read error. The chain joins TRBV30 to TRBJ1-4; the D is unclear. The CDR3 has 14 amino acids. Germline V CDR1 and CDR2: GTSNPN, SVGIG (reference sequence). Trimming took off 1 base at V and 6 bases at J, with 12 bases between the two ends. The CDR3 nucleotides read TGTGCCTGGAGTGAGTTTTGGGCAGATGAAAAACTGTTTTTT. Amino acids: CAWSEFWADEKLFF.

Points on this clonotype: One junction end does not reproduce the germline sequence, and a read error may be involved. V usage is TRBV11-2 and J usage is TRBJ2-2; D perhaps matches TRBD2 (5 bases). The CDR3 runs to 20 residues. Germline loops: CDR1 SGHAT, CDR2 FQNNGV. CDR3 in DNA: TGTGCCAGCACCCCCTCATTCGGCCAAGGGCTATCGGTGAACACCGGGGAGCCGTTTTTT. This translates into CASTPSFGQGLSVNTGEPFF.

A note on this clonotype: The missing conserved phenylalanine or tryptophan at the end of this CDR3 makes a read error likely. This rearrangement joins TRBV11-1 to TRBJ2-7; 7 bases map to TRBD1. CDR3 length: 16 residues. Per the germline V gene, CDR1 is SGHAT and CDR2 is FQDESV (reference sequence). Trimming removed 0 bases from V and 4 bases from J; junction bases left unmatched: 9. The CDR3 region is CASSLARPDRLYEQYS. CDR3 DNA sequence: TGTGCCAGCAGCTTAGCGCGTCCGGACAGGCTGTACGAGCAGTACTCC.

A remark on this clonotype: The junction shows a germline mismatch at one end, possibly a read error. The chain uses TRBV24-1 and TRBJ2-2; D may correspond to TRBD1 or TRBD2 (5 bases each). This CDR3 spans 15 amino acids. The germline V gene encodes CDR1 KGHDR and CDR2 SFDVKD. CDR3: CATESSEGPTGELFF. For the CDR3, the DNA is TGTGCCACCGAATCTAGTGAGGGACCCACCGGGGAGCTGTTCTTT.

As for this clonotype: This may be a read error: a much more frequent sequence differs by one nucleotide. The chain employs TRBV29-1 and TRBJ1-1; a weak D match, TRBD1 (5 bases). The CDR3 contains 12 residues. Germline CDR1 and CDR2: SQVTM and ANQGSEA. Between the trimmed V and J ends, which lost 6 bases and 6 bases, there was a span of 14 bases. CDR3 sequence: CSVRLGTPEAFF. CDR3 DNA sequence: TGCAGCGTGAGACTGGGGACCCCTGAAGCTTTCTTT.

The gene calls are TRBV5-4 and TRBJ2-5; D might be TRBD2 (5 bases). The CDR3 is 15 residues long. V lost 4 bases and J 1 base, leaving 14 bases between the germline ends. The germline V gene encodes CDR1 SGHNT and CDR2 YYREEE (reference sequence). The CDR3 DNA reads TGTGCCAGCAGCCCGAACGGGGAAGTCCAAGAGACCCAGTACTTC. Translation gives CASSPNGEVQETQYF.

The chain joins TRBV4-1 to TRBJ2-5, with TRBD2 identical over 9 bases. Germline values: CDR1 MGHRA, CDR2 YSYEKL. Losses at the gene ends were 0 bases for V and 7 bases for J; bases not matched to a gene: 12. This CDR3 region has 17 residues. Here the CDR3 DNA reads TGCGCCAGCAGCCAAGAGGTGGTTAGCGGGAGTGGGTGGACCCAGTACTTC. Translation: CASSQEVVSGSGWTQYF.

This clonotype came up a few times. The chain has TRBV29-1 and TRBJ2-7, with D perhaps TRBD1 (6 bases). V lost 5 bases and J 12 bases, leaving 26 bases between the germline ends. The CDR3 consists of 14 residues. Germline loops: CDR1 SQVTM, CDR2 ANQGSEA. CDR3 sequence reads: CSVQWTEGFYERYF. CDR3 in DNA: TGCAGCGTTCAATGGACAGAGGGGTTCTACGAACGGTACTTC.

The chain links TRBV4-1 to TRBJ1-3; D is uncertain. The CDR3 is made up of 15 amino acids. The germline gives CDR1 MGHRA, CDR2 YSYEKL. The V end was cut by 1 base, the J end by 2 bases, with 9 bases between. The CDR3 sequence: CASSQANSAGNTIYF. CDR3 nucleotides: TGCGCCAGCAGCCAAGCCAACAGCGCTGGAAACACCATATATTTT.